Listed below are T cell receptor beta chains from one sample, sequenced in a study of chemoradiotherapy in HPV16-positive cancers. Produced via immunoSEQ multiplex PCR; TCRdb's table is partial and in-frame only. The table has 12,000 or so clones, about 81% seen once; the top ten hold 0.85% to 1.3%. Sampling was carried out from a patient who underwent chemoradiotherapy. Source of these receptors: a human donor with HPV-associated anogenital cancer. The conserved cysteine and the conserved F or W are not part of the CDR3 here.

V gene	CDR3 length	J gene	CDR3 protein
TRBV7-2	11	TRBJ2-7	ASSSQGASEQY
TRBV5-1	12	TRBJ1-4	ASSLGQDVEKLF
TRBV2	14	TRBJ1-6	ASAYRPSSYNSPLH
TRBV5-1	10	TRBJ1-1	ASSLDETEAF
TRBV5-1	12	TRBJ2-2	ASAGTTNTGELF
TRBV9	13	TRBJ2-7	ASSPTGNPFDEQY
TRBV7-8	11	TRBJ2-7	ASSHREGYEQY
TRBV19	12	TRBJ1-5	AIGKRNSNQPQH
TRBV18	14	TRBJ1-3	ASSHRDTISGNTIY
TRBV2	12	TRBJ1-5	ASSEEGSGQPQH
TRBV21-1	16	TRBJ2-7	ASSKWVGTGLITDEQY
TRBV5-4	13	TRBJ2-1	ASSFDRGMHNEQF
TRBV11-2	12	TRBJ2-7	ASSLDRVGNEQY
TRBV11-2	9	TRBJ2-2	ASSRSGELF
TRBV5-1	13	TRBJ1-4	ASSYGQGINEKLF
TRBV5-5	12	TRBJ1-1	ASSLTGGVTEAF
TRBV9	14	TRBJ2-1	ASSPASIGPYNEQF
TRBV5-1	15	TRBJ2-1	ASSLRPGGSSYNEQF
TRBV19	12	TRBJ1-3	ASSVGTTGNTIY
TRBV5-4	14	TRBJ2-7	ASSLAPGQFSYEQY
TRBV2	11	TRBJ1-5	ASKGYSNQPQH
TRBV18	14	TRBJ1-4	ASSPLKGGTGQKLF
TRBV15	11	TRBJ1-1	ATSSADDTEAF
TRBV5-4	12	TRBJ2-3	ASSSDRAADTQY
TRBV5-1	12	TRBJ2-7	ASRLMDQAYEQY
TRBV5-1	11	TRBJ2-3	ASRVLDTDTQY
TRBV7-2	14	TRBJ2-7	ASRFVQGSKSYEQY
TRBV9	13	TRBJ1-4	ASSVGTGLNEKLF
TRBV11-2	13	TRBJ1-4	ASSLVGGRVEKLF
TRBV19	13	TRBJ2-7	ASSPYRGLASEQY
TRBV29-1	11	TRBJ2-7	SLTKGPTVAMD
TRBV7-2	13	TRBJ2-7	ASSLGGTLLNEQY
TRBV14	12	TRBJ1-6	ASSQDQDYSPLH
TRBV5-1	14	TRBJ2-3	ASSLGLAEAGDTQY
TRBV11-3	11	TRBJ2-3	ASSRRYVDTQY
TRBV28	13	TRBJ1-3	ASRLTGDSGNTIY
TRBV11-3	12	TRBJ1-2	ASSHTGPSYGYT
TRBV5-1	11	TRBJ2-5	ASSLGLQETQY
TRBV2	11	TRBJ2-2	ASSAEVGGELF
TRBV7-6	13	TRBJ2-2	ASSDRQGGTGELF
TRBV7-9	10	TRBJ2-7	ASSTSSYEQY
TRBV29-1	15	TRBJ1-4	SVPGSRQAGSNEKLF
TRBV5-4	11	TRBJ2-3	ASSLDGAGTQY
TRBV5-1	12	TRBJ1-2	ASRLDRGNYGYT
TRBV2	11	TRBJ2-7	ASSGTFNYEQY
TRBV25-1	10	TRBJ1-6	ASRGENSPLH
TRBV10-3	16	TRBJ1-5	AISPRAFTREGNQPQH
TRBV29-1	10	TRBJ1-2	SVAGQGYGYT
TRBV5-1	13	TRBJ1-4	ASSIGQGSNEKLF
TRBV28	15	TRBJ2-2	ASTSWGGAASTGELF
TRBV7-9	13	TRBJ1-6	ASSSTGGFNSPLH
TRBV9	12	TRBJ2-5	ASSFSTRQETQY
TRBV30	9	TRBJ2-7	AWRQNNEQY
TRBV10-3	13	TRBJ1-2	AISDLTGGRDGYT
TRBV25-1	11	TRBJ1-4	ASSYGVGEKLF